What follows is one TCR beta chain and its context. V lost 4 bases and J lost 1; bases outside the gene matches: 6. Germline V CDR1 and CDR2: KGHDR, SFDVKD. The CDR3 loop spans 16 amino acids. Survey-level TCR beta sequencing used the immunoSEQ assay. Clones were sequenced by immunoSEQ multiplex PCR, and TCRdb holds only the in-frame ones, with some missing. Of tens of thousands of clones listed, 80% to 95% are singletons. The chain links TRBV24-1 to TRBJ2-1; 7 nucleotides line up with TRBD2. The sample taken for sequencing was PBMCs. This sequence was found in a man in his forties with rheumatoid arthritis. The CDR3 DNA reads TGTGCCACCAGTGACCCTAGCGGAAGATCCTACAATGAGCAGTTCTTC. Protein product: CATSDPSGRSYNEQFF.